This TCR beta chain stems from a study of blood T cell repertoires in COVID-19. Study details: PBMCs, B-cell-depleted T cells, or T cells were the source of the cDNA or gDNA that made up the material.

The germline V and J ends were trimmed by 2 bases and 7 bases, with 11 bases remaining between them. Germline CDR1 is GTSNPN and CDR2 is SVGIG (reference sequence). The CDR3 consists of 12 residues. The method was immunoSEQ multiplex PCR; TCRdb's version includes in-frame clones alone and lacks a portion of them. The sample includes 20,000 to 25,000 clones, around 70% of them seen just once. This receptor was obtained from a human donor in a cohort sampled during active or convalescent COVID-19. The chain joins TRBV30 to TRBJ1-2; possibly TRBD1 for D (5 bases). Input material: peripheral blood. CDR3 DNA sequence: TGTGCCTGGAGTTATGGGGCGCCTGGCTACACCTTC. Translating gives CAWSYGAPGYTF.